The rows below give T cell receptor beta chains drawn from one sample of a study of Tregs in tolerant kidney transplant recipients. This table comes from immunoSEQ multiplex PCR, and its TCRdb copy is limited to in-frame clones, with some not included. The sample records tens of thousands of clones, 91% being singletons. The source material was CD4+ T cells from blood (PBMCs), sampled 24 months after the transplant. The receptors here all came from a human patient who received a combined kidney and bone marrow transplant. Some T cells may have come from the graft donor. Each CDR3 is given with its conserved first and last residue. D genes are given only for firm matches. Not all rows give a size; the values are once, few, many and, for expanded clones, a class.

d_call,j_call,clone_size,v_call,cdr3_length,cdr3_aa,cdr3_nt
TRBD2,TRBJ2-2,-,TRBV10-3,18,CAISEASGRAFRTGELFF,TGTGCCATCAGTGAGGCTAGCGGGAGGGCCTTTCGGACCGGGGAGCTGTTTTTT
TRBD1,TRBJ1-4,few,TRBV4-2,16,CASSQLGQGQNEKLFF,TGTGCCAGCAGCCAATTGGGACAGGGGCAAAATGAAAAACTGTTTTTT
TRBD1,TRBJ1-2,-,TRBV19,14,CASSRDRKNYGYTF,TGTGCCAGTAGTAGGGACAGAAAGAACTATGGCTACACCTTC
-,TRBJ2-5,-,TRBV5-1,15,CASSFQRALGETQYF,TGCGCCAGCAGCTTTCAGCGGGCCCTGGGGGAGACCCAGTACTTC
-,TRBJ2-7,-,TRBV18,13,CASSPATTYEQYF,TGTGCCAGCTCACCCGCGACAACCTACGAGCAGTACTTC
-,TRBJ2-2,-,TRBV5-1,16,CASSLEQQANTGELFF,TGCGCCAGCAGCTTGGAACAGCAGGCGAACACCGGGGAGCTGTTTTTT
TRBD2,TRBJ2-1,-,TRBV6-5,14,CASRRRTSYNEQFF,TGTGCCAGCAGACGCCGGACTAGTTACAATGAGCAGTTCTTC
-,TRBJ1-1,-,TRBV10-3,15,CAIRGGGVADTEAFF,TGTGCCATCAGGGGAGGAGGGGTCGCGGACACTGAAGCTTTCTTT
TRBD2,TRBJ2-3,once,TRBV12-5,13,CASGLGSGTTLYF,TGTGCTAGTGGTTTAGGCTCCGGGACTACCCTGTATTTT
TRBD2,TRBJ2-5,-,TRBV7-2,14,CASSFSGGGETQYF,TGTGCCAGCAGCTTTAGCGGGGGTGGGGAGACCCAGTACTTC
TRBD1,TRBJ1-2,-,TRBV30,12,CAWGDRDYGYTF,TGTGCCTGGGGGGACAGGGACTATGGCTACACCTTC
-,TRBJ2-5,-,TRBV5-4,14,CASLDIGGAETQYF,TGTGCCAGCTTGGACATTGGGGGGGCAGAGACCCAGTACTTC
TRBD1,TRBJ1-4,few,TRBV6-5,14,CASSYVSGGRKLFF,TGTGCCAGCAGTTACGTCTCAGGGGGGAGAAAACTGTTTTTT
-,TRBJ1-6,once,TRBV5-1,13,CASRSSYNSPLHF,TGCGCCAGCAGGAGTTCCTATAATTCACCCCTCCACTTT
TRBD2,TRBJ2-2,once,TRBV30,13,CAGGLANTGELFF,TGTGCCGGGGGACTAGCAAACACCGGGGAGCTGTTTTTT
-,TRBJ1-4,-,TRBV6-5,14,CASSYDRTNEKLFF,TGTGCCAGCAGTTACGACAGGACTAATGAAAAACTGTTTTTT
TRBD1,TRBJ2-6,-,TRBV5-8,16,CASSLEKGAPLSVLTF,TGTGCCAGCAGCTTAGAGAAGGGGGCCCCACTCTCCGTCCTGACTTTC
TRBD1,TRBJ2-1,-,TRBV28,16,CASSLTGDRAYNEQFF,TGTGCCAGCAGTTTAACCGGGGACAGGGCTTACAATGAGCAGTTCTTC
-,TRBJ1-1,-,TRBV4-3,16,CASSQDRRRVNTEAFF,TGCGCCAGCAGCCAAGACCGGAGGCGGGTGAACACTGAAGCTTTCTTT
TRBD1,TRBJ1-5,-,TRBV6-1,13,CAGRDSNDQPQHF,TGTGCCGGCCGGGACAGCAATGATCAGCCCCAGCATTTT
TRBD1,TRBJ1-1,-,TRBV7-6,14,CASSPGQVNTEAFF,TGTGCCAGCAGCCCGGGACAGGTGAACACTGAAGCTTTCTTT
TRBD1,TRBJ1-4,-,TRBV29-1,15,CSVEFPGGVGEKLFF,TGCAGCGTTGAGTTCCCAGGGGGAGTCGGTGAAAAACTGTTTTTT
-,TRBJ2-2,-,TRBV5-5,17,CASSSQRLRGKGGELFF,TGTGCCAGCAGCTCCCAGAGGCTCCGGGGGAAAGGCGGGGAGCTGTTTTTT
TRBD1,TRBJ2-3,once,TRBV4-1,18,CASSSRDRALTSTDTQYF,TGCGCCAGCAGCAGCCGGGACAGGGCTTTAACTAGCACAGATACGCAGTATTTT
TRBD2,TRBJ2-1,-,TRBV6-6,15,CASSQISGEDNEQFF,TGTGCCAGCAGTCAAATTAGCGGGGAGGACAATGAGCAGTTCTTC
-,TRBJ1-2,-,TRBV7-2,15,CASSLRVPGYYGYTF,TGTGCCAGCAGCTTAAGAGTACCAGGGTACTATGGCTACACCTTC
TRBD2,TRBJ2-3,-,TRBV11-3,16,CASSFIAGGSTDTQYF,TGTGCCAGCAGCTTCATAGCGGGAGGGAGCACAGATACGCAGTATTTT
TRBD1,TRBJ1-1,-,TRBV7-9,16,CASSHGQGLGDTEAFF,TGTGCCAGCAGCCACGGACAGGGCTTAGGGGACACTGAAGCTTTCTTT
TRBD1,TRBJ1-6,-,TRBV7-9,17,CASSLETGGPYNSPLHF,TGTGCCAGCAGCTTAGAGACAGGGGGGCCCTATAATTCACCCCTCCACTTT
TRBD1,TRBJ1-5,-,TRBV19,14,CASSRTGGVQPQHF,TGTGCCAGTAGCAGGACAGGAGGGGTGCAGCCCCAGCATTTT
TRBD1,TRBJ1-1,few,TRBV10-3,13,CAISRQGNTEAFF,TGTGCCATCAGCCGACAGGGGAACACTGAAGCTTTCTTT
TRBD2,TRBJ2-4,-,TRBV10-3,13,CAIQKGAGDIQYF,TGTGCCATCCAAAAGGGCGCGGGGGACATTCAGTACTTC
-,TRBJ2-1,-,TRBV9,16,CASSVDQGGAYNEQFF,TGTGCCAGCAGCGTAGATCAGGGCGGGGCCTACAATGAGCAGTTCTTC
TRBD1,TRBJ2-3,once,TRBV27,13,CASSPGTGSTQYF,TGTGCCAGCAGTCCCGGGACAGGGTCGACGCAGTATTTT
TRBD1,TRBJ2-3,-,TRBV6-5,14,CASRMGQVSDTQYF,TGTGCCAGCAGGATGGGACAGGTGTCAGATACGCAGTATTTT
-,TRBJ1-2,-,TRBV30,13,CAWRTGANYGYTF,TGTGCCTGGAGAACGGGGGCTAACTATGGCTACACCTTC
TRBD1,TRBJ1-4,-,TRBV15,17,CATSRRNPGQPNEKLFF,TGTGCCACCAGCAGAAGAAACCCGGGACAGCCAAATGAAAAACTGTTTTTT
TRBD2,TRBJ2-3,-,TRBV7-2,16,CASSSRAGGVTDTQYF,TGTGCCAGCAGCTCAAGAGCGGGGGGGGTCACAGATACGCAGTATTTT
-,TRBJ2-7,-,TRBV25-1,16,CASSPGTGGDVYEQYF,TGTGCCAGCAGTCCGGGTACAGGGGGGGATGTTTACGAGCAGTACTTC
TRBD1,TRBJ2-5,-,TRBV5-1,15,CASSSQQGVQETQYF,TGCGCCAGCAGCTCACAACAGGGGGTTCAAGAGACCCAGTACTTC
TRBD1,TRBJ1-2,-,TRBV18,15,CASSPPGQGNYGYTF,TGTGCCAGCTCACCACCGGGACAGGGAAACTATGGCTACACCTTC
-,TRBJ2-2,-,TRBV5-1,12,CASSPVPGELFF,TGCGCCAGCAGCCCCGTCCCCGGGGAGCTGTTTTTT
TRBD1,TRBJ1-6,-,TRBV28,14,CASNPTGDNSPLHF,TGTGCCAGCAATCCCACAGGGGATAATTCACCCCTCCACTTT
TRBD1,TRBJ2-7,-,TRBV6-5,13,CASRRQGRYEQYF,TGTGCCAGCAGGAGACAGGGGAGATACGAGCAGTACTTC
-,TRBJ2-5,-,TRBV15,16,CATSRDFGGHFETQYF,TGTGCCACCAGCAGAGATTTTGGAGGGCATTTTGAGACCCAGTACTTC
-,TRBJ2-7,-,TRBV6-1,13,CASRSPRGGEQYF,TGTGCCAGCAGGTCCCCGCGGGGCGGCGAGCAGTACTTC
TRBD1,TRBJ2-5,-,TRBV23-1,17,CASSLPTGGRGQETQYF,TGCGCCAGCAGTCTCCCGACAGGGGGGCGAGGGCAAGAGACCCAGTACTTC